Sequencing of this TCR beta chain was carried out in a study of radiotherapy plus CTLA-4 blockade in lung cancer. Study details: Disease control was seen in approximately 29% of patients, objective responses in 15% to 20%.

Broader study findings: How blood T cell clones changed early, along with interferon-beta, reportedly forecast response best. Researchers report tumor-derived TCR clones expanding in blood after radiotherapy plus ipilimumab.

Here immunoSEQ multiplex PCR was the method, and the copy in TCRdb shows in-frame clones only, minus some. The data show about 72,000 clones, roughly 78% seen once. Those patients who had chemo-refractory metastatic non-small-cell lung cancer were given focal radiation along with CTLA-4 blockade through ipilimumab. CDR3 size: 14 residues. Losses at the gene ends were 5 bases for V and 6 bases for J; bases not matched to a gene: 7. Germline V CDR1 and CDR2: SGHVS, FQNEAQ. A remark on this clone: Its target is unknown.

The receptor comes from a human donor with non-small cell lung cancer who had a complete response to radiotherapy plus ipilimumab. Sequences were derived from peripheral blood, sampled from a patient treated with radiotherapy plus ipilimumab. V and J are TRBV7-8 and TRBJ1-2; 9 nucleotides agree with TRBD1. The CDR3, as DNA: TGTGCCAGCAGCCGCCGGGACAGGGATCATGGCTACACCTTC. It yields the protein CASSRRDRDHGYTF.